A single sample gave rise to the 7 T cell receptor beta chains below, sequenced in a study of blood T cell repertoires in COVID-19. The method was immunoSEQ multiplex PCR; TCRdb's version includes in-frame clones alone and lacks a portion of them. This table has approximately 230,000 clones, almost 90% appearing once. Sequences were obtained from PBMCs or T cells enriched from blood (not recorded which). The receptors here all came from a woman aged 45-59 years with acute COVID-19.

The CDR3 protein is CASSLTLADTQYF. DNA for the CDR3: TGTGCCAGCAGCTTAACTCTAGCAGATACGCAGTATTTT. The V call is TRBV7-3, the J call TRBJ2-3, with unresolved D. Germline V gene sequence: CDR1 SGHTA, CDR2 FQGTGA. The CDR3 runs to 13 residues. The ends were cut back, 0 bases at V and 4 bases at J, with 5 bases in the middle. The full variable domain, its missing parts supplied by reference TRBV7-3 and TRBJ2-3, is GAGVSQTPSNKVTEKGKYVELRCDPISGHTALYWYRQSLGQGPEFLIYFQGTGAADDSGLPNDRFFAVRPEGSVSTLKIQRTERGDSAVYLCASSLTLADTQYFGPGTRLTVL.

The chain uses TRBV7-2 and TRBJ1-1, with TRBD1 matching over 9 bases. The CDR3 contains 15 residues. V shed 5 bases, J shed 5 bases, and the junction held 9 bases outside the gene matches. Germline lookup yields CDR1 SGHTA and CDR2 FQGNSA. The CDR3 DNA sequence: TGTGCCAGCAGCCAAGATACAGGGGGCTGGACTGAAGCTTTCTTT. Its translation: CASSQDTGGWTEAFF.

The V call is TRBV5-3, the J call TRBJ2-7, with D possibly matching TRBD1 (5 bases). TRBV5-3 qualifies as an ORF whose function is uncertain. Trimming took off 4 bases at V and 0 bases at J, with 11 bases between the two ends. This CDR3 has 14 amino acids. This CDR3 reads CARSLAGLSYEQYF. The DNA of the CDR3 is TGTGCCAGAAGCCTGGCAGGGCTCTCCTACGAGCAGTACTTC.

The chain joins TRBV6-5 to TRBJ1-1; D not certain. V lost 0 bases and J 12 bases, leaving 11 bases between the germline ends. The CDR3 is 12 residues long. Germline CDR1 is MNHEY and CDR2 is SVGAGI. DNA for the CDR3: TGTGCCAGCAGTTACTCGAAGGAGAAAACTTTCTTT. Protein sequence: CASSYSKEKTFF.

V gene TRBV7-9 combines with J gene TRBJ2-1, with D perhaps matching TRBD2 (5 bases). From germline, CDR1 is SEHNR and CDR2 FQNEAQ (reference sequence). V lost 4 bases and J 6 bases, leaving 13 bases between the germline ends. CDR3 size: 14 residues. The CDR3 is CASSSPGNSNEQFF. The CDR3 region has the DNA TGTGCCAGCAGCTCCCCGGGGAACTCCAATGAGCAGTTCTTC.

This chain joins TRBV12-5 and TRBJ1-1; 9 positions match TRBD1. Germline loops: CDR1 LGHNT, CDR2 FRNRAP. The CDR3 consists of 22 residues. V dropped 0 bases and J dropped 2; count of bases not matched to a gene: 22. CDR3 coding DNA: TGTGCTAGTGGTTTGGTTCTTCGGGACAGGGTAGCCCGATCAACACCAAACACTGAAGCTTTCTTT. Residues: CASGLVLRDRVARSTPNTEAFF. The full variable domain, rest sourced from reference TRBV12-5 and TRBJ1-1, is DARVTQTPRHKVTEMGQEVTMRCQPILGHNTVFWYRQTMMQGLELLAYFRNRAPLDDSGMPKDRFSAEMPDATLATLKIQPSEPRDSAVYFCASGLVLRDRVARSTPNTEAFFGQGTRLTVV.

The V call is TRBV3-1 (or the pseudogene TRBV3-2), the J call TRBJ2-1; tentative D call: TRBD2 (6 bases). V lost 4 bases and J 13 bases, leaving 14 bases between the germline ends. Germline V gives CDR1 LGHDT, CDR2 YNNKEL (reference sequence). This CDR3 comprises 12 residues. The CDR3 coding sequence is TGTGCCAGCAGCCTCGGGACTCCGGCACAGTTCTTC. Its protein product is CASSLGTPAQFF.